The 17 T cell receptor beta chains below were found in one sample sequenced in a study of cytomegalovirus exposure and HLA in healthy donors. Here immunoSEQ multiplex PCR was the method, and the copy in TCRdb shows in-frame clones only, minus some. This sample carries tens of thousands of clones, less than 96% of them seen once, and the ten largest clones take roughly 1.2%. Sequencing was carried out using PBMCs. All receptors come from a woman between 18 and 29 years old in good health and CMV-seronegative.

The V gene is TRBV5-6, the J gene TRBJ2-3; TRBD1 matches at 9 bases. V was clipped by 4 bases and J by 4 bases; unmatched bases: 10. CDR1 and CDR2 (germline): SGHDT, YYEEEE. This CDR3 has 16 residues. The CDR3 DNA follows: TGTGCCAGCAGCGCCAACAGGGGGCGCTGGGCAGATACGCAGTATTTT. Protein: CASSANRGRWADTQYF.

The gene calls are TRBV7-8 and TRBJ2-5; D may be TRBD2 (6 bases). Germline V gives CDR1 SGHVS, CDR2 FQNEAQ. V lost 5 bases to trimming and J lost 5 bases, with 12 bases between them. The CDR3 loop spans 13 amino acids. The CDR3 protein is CASSTSGGETQYF. DNA for the CDR3: TGTGCCAGCAGCACGTCTGGGGGGGAGACCCAGTACTTC.

The chain is built from TRBV27 and TRBJ1-2, with D perhaps TRBD1 (6 bases). The germline CDR1 and CDR2 sequences are MNHEY and SMNVEV (reference sequence). The CDR3 contains 15 residues. V gave up 5 bases and J gave up 2 bases, with 15 bases separating them. As DNA, the CDR3 is TGTGCCAGCAGTACGGGACACTCTGGGAACTATGGCTACACCTTC. Its translation is CASSTGHSGNYGYTF.

The J gene is TRBJ2-5, the V gene TRBV11-3; D is possibly TRBD2 (7 bases). The germline V gene encodes CDR1 SGHNT and CDR2 YENEEA. Trimming took 5 bases from V and 4 from J, leaving 20 bases between them. The CDR3 spans 16 residues. CDR3 amino acids: CASSPRRGGSGETQYF. CDR3 DNA: TGTGCCAGCAGCCCTAGAAGGGGGGGGTCCGGAGAGACCCAGTACTTC.

This chain joins TRBV28 and TRBJ1-1; 10 positions match TRBD1. V lost 6 bases to trimming and J lost 5 bases; unmatched junction nucleotides: 9. The CDR3 sequence is 15 residues long. The V gene's germline CDR1 is MDHEN and CDR2 SYDVKM. The CDR3 here is CASRSSPGQGTEAFF. The CDR3 region has the DNA TGTGCCAGCAGGTCAAGTCCGGGACAGGGGACTGAAGCTTTCTTT.

The CDR3 spells CASTPWGTTYNEQFF. For the CDR3, the DNA is TGCGCCAGCACCCCCTGGGGGACTACATACAATGAGCAGTTCTTC. The J gene is TRBJ2-1, the V gene TRBV5-1; 7 bases are a match to TRBD2. Germline trimming cut 6 bases from V and 4 bases from J; bases unmatched to any gene: 10. Germline values: CDR1 SGHRS, CDR2 YFSETQ. This CDR3 is 15 amino acids long.

The chain is built from TRBV13 and TRBJ2-1; 15 bases map to TRBD2. V was pared by 5 bases and J by 9 bases, with 8 bases of the junction left unmatched. CDR3 size: 16 residues. Germline lookup yields CDR1 PRHDT and CDR2 FYEKMQ (reference sequence). The CDR3, as DNA: TGTGCCAGCAGCCACCGGACTAGCGGGAGGGCCGGTGAGCAGTTCTTC. Protein: CASSHRTSGRAGEQFF.

The V gene is TRBV7-2, the J gene TRBJ2-1; 9 nucleotides agree with TRBD2. J was trimmed by 12 bases and V by 8 bases; bases with no gene match: 11. Germline V gene lookup returns CDR1 SGHTA and CDR2 FQGNSA. CDR3 length: 13 residues. The CDR3: CASGAGGAAGQFF. Written as DNA, the CDR3 is TGTGCCAGCGGGGCGGGGGGGGCCGCGGGGCAGTTCTTC.

This sequence joins TRBV5-1 and TRBJ1-3; D unresolved. The CDR3 length is 16 residues. Germline assignment: CDR1 SGHRS and CDR2 YFSETQ. Trimming removed 0 bases at V and 0 bases at J, with 10 bases between. CDR3 DNA: TGCGCCAGCAGCTTGGCGGCCGGGAGCTCTGGAAACACCATATATTTT. Translated: CASSLAAGSSGNTIYF.

This clone showed up just once. The chain joins TRBV4-3 to TRBJ2-1, with 12 bases lining up with TRBD1. Germline-derived CDR1 and CDR2 are LGHNA and YSLEER. V lost 0 bases to trimming and J lost 2 bases; unmatched junction nucleotides: 2. This CDR3 is built from 17 residues. In DNA form, the CDR3 reads TGCGCCAGCAGCCAAGAGGGGGACAGGGGGCCCTACAATGAGCAGTTCTTC. Encoded protein: CASSQEGDRGPYNEQFF.

The rearrangement uses TRBV7-3 and TRBJ1-1; 8 bases agree with TRBD1. This CDR3 has 14 amino acids. Germline V gene data show CDR1 as SGHTA and CDR2 as FQGTGA. V dropped 5 bases and J dropped 0; count of bases not matched to a gene: 2. This chain's CDR3 is CASSRTGLNTEAFF. CDR3 nucleotides: TGTGCCAGCAGCCGGACAGGGCTGAACACTGAAGCTTTCTTT.

The rearrangement links TRBV30 to TRBJ2-5; no clear D. Germline values: CDR1 GTSNPN, CDR2 SVGIG (reference sequence). The CDR3 sequence is 14 residues long. Trimming removed 7 bases from V and 1 base from J, with 16 bases in between. The CDR3 protein is CASPAGALQETQYF. CDR3 coding DNA: TGTGCCTCTCCGGCCGGAGCCCTCCAAGAGACCCAGTACTTC.

Only a few counts were recorded for this clone. This chain uses TRBV5-4 with TRBJ1-1; D may be TRBD1 (5 bases). CDR1 is SGHNT, CDR2 YYREEE, per germline (reference sequence). This CDR3 spans 13 amino acids. V was shortened by 4 bases and J by 0 bases, with 7 bases between the two germline ends. CDR3 region: CASSGRVNTEAFF. CDR3 DNA: TGTGCCAGCAGCGGCAGGGTGAACACTGAAGCTTTCTTT. The full variable domain, in which reference TRBV5-4 and TRBJ1-1 provide the parts outside the CDR3, is ETGVTQSPTHLIKTRGQQVTLRCSSQSGHNTVSWYQQALGQGPQFIFQYYREEENGRGNFPPRFSGLQFPNYSSELNVNALELDDSALYLCASSGRVNTEAFFGQGTRLTVV.

The V call is TRBV4-3, the J call TRBJ1-4; D perhaps matches TRBD1 (5 bases). Germline values: CDR1 LGHNA, CDR2 YSLEER. V lost 1 base to trimming and J lost 7 bases, with 13 bases between them. The CDR3 consists of 15 residues. The CDR3 sequence is CASSQVGGIGEKLFF. DNA of the CDR3: TGCGCCAGCAGCCAAGTCGGGGGTATTGGTGAAAAACTGTTTTTT.

V gene TRBV28 combines with J gene TRBJ1-3; possibly TRBD1 for D (6 bases). V was shortened by 4 bases and J by 0 bases, with 10 bases between the two germline ends. Germline CDR1 is MDHEN and CDR2 is SYDVKM. The CDR3 has 15 amino acids. CDR3: CASSSGQSSGNTIYF. The CDR3 nucleotides are TGTGCCAGCAGTTCCGGACAGTCCTCTGGAAACACCATATATTTT.

The CDR3 bases are TGTGCCAGTAGCGGGAGGACAGGGCAGGGTCTGAATCAGCCCCAGCATTTT. It is translated as CASSGRTGQGLNQPQHF. The chain has TRBV19 and TRBJ1-5, with 8 bases aligning to TRBD1. The V segment lost 6 bases and the J segment 4 bases; nucleotides outside the gene matches: 14. This CDR3 is built from 17 residues. Germline lookup yields CDR1 LNHDA and CDR2 SQIVND (reference sequence). The variable domain in full, with the rest retrieved from reference TRBV19 and TRBJ1-5, is DGGITQSPKYLFRKEGQNVTLSCEQNLNHDAMYWYRQDPGQGLRLIYYSQIVNDFQKGDIAEGYSVSREKKESFPLTVTSAQKNPTAFYLCASSGRTGQGLNQPQHFGDGTRLSIL.

This rearrangement joins TRBV5-4 to TRBJ2-2; 11 bases map to TRBD1. J was trimmed by 7 bases and V by 4 bases; bases with no gene match: 3. The CDR3 sequence is 14 residues long. CDR1 and CDR2 (germline): SGHNT, YYREEE (reference sequence). The CDR3 coding sequence is TGTGCCAGCAGCGCCGGGACAGGGGGCGGGGAGCTGTTTTTT. It is translated as CASSAGTGGGELFF.